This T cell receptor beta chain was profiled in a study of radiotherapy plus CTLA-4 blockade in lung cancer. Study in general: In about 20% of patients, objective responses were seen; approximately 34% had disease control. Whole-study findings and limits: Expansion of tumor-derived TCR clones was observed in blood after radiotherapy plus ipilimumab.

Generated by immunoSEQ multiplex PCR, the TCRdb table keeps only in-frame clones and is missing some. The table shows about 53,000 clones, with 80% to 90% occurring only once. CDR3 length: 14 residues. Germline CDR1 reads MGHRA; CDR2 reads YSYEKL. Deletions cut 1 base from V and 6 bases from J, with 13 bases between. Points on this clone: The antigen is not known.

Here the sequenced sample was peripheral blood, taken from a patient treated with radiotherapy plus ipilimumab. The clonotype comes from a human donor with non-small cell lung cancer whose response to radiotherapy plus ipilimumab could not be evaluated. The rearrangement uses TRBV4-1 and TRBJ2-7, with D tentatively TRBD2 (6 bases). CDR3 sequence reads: CASSQVRDLREQYF. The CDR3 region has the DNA TGCGCCAGCAGCCAAGTGCGGGACCTACGCGAGCAGTACTTC.